This TCR beta chain was captured in a study of T cell responses to AZD1222 COVID-19 vaccine. The repertoire was sequenced with immunoSEQ multiplex PCR; TCRdb's copy has only in-frame clones and lacks some. The data show some 120,000 clones, approximately 87% seen once. CDR1 and CDR2 from the germline V gene are SGHDT and YYEEEE. After removal of 2 bases from V and 2 bases from J, the junction contained 10 bases not matched to a gene. The CDR3 extends over 17 amino acids. J is TRBJ2-7 and V is TRBV5-6; 10 bases fit TRBD2. Sample: peripheral blood, taken on day 0 of AZD1222 vaccination. This clonotype was obtained from an adult in good health. CDR3 nucleotide sequence: TGTGCCAGCAGCTTCGGGACTAGCGTTGGGGCGGCCTACGAGCAGTACTTC. Translation gives CASSFGTSVGAAYEQYF.